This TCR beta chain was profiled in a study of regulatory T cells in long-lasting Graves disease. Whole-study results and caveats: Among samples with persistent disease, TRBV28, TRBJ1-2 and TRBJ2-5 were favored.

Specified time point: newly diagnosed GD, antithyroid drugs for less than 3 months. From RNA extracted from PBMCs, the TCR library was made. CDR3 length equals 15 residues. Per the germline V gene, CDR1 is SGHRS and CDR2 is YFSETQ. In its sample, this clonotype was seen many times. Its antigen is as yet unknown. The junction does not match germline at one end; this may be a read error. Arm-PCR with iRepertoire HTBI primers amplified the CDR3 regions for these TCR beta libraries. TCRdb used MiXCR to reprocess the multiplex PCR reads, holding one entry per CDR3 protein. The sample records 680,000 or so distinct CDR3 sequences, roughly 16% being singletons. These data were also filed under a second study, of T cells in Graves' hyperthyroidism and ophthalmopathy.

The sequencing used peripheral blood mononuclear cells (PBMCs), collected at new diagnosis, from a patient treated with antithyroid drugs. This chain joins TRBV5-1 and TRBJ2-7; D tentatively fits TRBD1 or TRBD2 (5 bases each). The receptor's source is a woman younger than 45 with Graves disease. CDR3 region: CASSLFVGASYEQYF. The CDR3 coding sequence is TGTGCCAGCAGCTTGTTCGTCGGGGCTTCCTACGAGCAGTACTTC.